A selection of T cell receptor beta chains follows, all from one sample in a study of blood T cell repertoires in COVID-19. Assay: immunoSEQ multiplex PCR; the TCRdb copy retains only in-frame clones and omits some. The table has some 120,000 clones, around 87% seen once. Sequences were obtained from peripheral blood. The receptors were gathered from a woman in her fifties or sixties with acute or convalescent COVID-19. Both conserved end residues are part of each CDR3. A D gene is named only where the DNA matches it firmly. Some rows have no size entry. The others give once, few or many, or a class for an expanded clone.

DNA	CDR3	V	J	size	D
TGTGCCAGCACCCTACAGGGGGCAGGCACTGAAGCTTTCTTT	CASTLQGAGTEAFF	TRBV6-5	TRBJ1-1	few	TRBD1
TGTGCCAGTAGTGGCAGGGGGCACGGTCAGCCCCAGCATTTT	CASSGRGHGQPQHF	TRBV19	TRBJ1-5	.	TRBD1
TGTGCCAGCAGCTTGAGCGAGACTTGGAACACTGAAGCTTTCTTT	CASSLSETWNTEAFF	TRBV5-6	TRBJ1-1	.	.
TGTGCCACCAGCAAAGGGGGTTGGGGCAATCAGCCCCAGCATTTT	CATSKGGWGNQPQHF	TRBV24-1	TRBJ1-5	few	.
TGTGCCAGCAGTTACTCGACAGGGGATGGCTACACCTTC	CASSYSTGDGYTF	TRBV6-5	TRBJ1-2	.	TRBD1
TGTGCCTGGAGTGTTACCAGGAACACTGAAGCTTTCTTT	CAWSVTRNTEAFF	TRBV30	TRBJ1-1	.	.
TGTGCCAGCAGCTTTAGGGGCGTCAACACGGCCAATTCACCCCTCCACTTT	CASSFRGVNTANSPLHF	TRBV11-3	TRBJ1-6	few	.
TGTGCCAGCAGCTACATGACAGGGTACACCGGGGAGCTGTTTTTT	CASSYMTGYTGELFF	TRBV7-8	TRBJ2-2	.	TRBD1
TGTGCCAGCAGCGTCAGCGGCTGGGGCGAGCAGTACTTC	CASSVSGWGEQYF	TRBV9	TRBJ2-7	.	.
TGTGCCAGCAGCTTAGAGAGGGGGGGGTTCGAGCAGTACTTC	CASSLERGGFEQYF	TRBV7-2	TRBJ2-7	few	.
TGTGCCAGCTCACCAGGGACAGGAGAGTTCTACGAGCAGTACTTC	CASSPGTGEFYEQYF	TRBV18	TRBJ2-7	.	TRBD1
TGTGCCAGCAGCCGGCGGGGGGGCGGAGATACGCAGTATTTT	CASSRRGGGDTQYF	TRBV14	TRBJ2-3	.	TRBD2
TGCGCCAGCAGCCAAGATATACAGGGCATGAATGAAAAACTGTTTTTT	CASSQDIQGMNEKLFF	TRBV4-3	TRBJ1-4	.	.
TGTGCCAGCAGCTTTAAGAATTTGCGCGGCTACGAGCAGTACTTC	CASSFKNLRGYEQYF	TRBV5-6	TRBJ2-7	.	.
TGTGCCAGCAGCCAAGTAGGGACACCTGCCTCACCCCTCCACTTT	CASSQVGTPASPLHF	TRBV4-2	TRBJ1-6	.	.
TGTGCCAGCAGCTCTTTACCGGTAAACACTGAAGCTTTCTTT	CASSSLPVNTEAFF	TRBV7-2	TRBJ1-1	.	.
TGTGCCAGCAGCTTGGGACTTGATGATGGCTACACCTTC	CASSLGLDDGYTF	TRBV7-2	TRBJ1-2	few	.
TGTGCTAGTGGTCCTCCTCATGGCTACACCTTC	CASGPPHGYTF	TRBV12-5	TRBJ1-2	.	.
TGTGCCAGCAGCATATCTCAGGGGAGCACTGAAGCTTTCTTT	CASSISQGSTEAFF	TRBV7-9	TRBJ1-1	.	.
TGTGCCACCAGTGACCCGACAGGTTCCGGAAACACCATATATTTT	CATSDPTGSGNTIYF	TRBV24-1	TRBJ1-3	.	.
TGTGCCAGCAGCCCAACGACGGGAGGCTACACCTTC	CASSPTTGGYTF	TRBV11-1	TRBJ1-2	.	.
TGCGCCAGCAGCCGTGACAGGATATGGGACGAGCAGTACTTC	CASSRDRIWDEQYF	TRBV5-1	TRBJ2-7	once	.
TGTGCCAGCAGCAGTGGGACAGGGGGTCGGGACGAGCAGTACTTC	CASSSGTGGRDEQYF	TRBV6-6	TRBJ2-7	once	TRBD1
TGTGCCAGCCGACCCCTGGGAGTTTCACACACTGAAGCTTTCTTT	CASRPLGVSHTEAFF	TRBV6-5	TRBJ1-1	.	.
TGTGCCATCAGTGATGCTAGCGGGAATTCCTACGAGCAGTACTTC	CAISDASGNSYEQYF	TRBV10-3	TRBJ2-7	.	TRBD2
TGTGCCAGCAGCCAAGAGAGGAGTGGCTACACCTTC	CASSQERSGYTF	TRBV3-1/TRBV3-2	TRBJ1-2	.	.
TGCGCCAGCAGCGGGTATGGCTACACCTTC	CASSGYGYTF	TRBV10-2	TRBJ1-2	.	.
TGCAGCGTTAGCGGGAGGGCAGCAGATACGCAGTATTTT	CSVSGRAADTQYF	TRBV29-1	TRBJ2-3	.	TRBD2
TGTGCCAGCAGCTTGGGCCTAGGCCGGGATAGGAATCAGTTCTTC	CASSLGLGRDRNQFF	TRBV5-4	TRBJ2-1	.	.